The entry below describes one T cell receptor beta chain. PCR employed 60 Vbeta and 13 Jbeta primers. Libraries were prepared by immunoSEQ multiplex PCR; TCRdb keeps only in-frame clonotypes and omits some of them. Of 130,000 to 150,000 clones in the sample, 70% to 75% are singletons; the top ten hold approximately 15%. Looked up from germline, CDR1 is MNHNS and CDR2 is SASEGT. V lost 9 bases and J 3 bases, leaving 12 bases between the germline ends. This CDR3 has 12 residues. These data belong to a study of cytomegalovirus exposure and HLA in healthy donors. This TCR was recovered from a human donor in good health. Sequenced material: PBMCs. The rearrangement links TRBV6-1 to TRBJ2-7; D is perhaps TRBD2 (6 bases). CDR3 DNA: TGTGCCAGTGGGGGACTGTTCTACGAGCAGTACTTC. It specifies CASGGLFYEQYF.